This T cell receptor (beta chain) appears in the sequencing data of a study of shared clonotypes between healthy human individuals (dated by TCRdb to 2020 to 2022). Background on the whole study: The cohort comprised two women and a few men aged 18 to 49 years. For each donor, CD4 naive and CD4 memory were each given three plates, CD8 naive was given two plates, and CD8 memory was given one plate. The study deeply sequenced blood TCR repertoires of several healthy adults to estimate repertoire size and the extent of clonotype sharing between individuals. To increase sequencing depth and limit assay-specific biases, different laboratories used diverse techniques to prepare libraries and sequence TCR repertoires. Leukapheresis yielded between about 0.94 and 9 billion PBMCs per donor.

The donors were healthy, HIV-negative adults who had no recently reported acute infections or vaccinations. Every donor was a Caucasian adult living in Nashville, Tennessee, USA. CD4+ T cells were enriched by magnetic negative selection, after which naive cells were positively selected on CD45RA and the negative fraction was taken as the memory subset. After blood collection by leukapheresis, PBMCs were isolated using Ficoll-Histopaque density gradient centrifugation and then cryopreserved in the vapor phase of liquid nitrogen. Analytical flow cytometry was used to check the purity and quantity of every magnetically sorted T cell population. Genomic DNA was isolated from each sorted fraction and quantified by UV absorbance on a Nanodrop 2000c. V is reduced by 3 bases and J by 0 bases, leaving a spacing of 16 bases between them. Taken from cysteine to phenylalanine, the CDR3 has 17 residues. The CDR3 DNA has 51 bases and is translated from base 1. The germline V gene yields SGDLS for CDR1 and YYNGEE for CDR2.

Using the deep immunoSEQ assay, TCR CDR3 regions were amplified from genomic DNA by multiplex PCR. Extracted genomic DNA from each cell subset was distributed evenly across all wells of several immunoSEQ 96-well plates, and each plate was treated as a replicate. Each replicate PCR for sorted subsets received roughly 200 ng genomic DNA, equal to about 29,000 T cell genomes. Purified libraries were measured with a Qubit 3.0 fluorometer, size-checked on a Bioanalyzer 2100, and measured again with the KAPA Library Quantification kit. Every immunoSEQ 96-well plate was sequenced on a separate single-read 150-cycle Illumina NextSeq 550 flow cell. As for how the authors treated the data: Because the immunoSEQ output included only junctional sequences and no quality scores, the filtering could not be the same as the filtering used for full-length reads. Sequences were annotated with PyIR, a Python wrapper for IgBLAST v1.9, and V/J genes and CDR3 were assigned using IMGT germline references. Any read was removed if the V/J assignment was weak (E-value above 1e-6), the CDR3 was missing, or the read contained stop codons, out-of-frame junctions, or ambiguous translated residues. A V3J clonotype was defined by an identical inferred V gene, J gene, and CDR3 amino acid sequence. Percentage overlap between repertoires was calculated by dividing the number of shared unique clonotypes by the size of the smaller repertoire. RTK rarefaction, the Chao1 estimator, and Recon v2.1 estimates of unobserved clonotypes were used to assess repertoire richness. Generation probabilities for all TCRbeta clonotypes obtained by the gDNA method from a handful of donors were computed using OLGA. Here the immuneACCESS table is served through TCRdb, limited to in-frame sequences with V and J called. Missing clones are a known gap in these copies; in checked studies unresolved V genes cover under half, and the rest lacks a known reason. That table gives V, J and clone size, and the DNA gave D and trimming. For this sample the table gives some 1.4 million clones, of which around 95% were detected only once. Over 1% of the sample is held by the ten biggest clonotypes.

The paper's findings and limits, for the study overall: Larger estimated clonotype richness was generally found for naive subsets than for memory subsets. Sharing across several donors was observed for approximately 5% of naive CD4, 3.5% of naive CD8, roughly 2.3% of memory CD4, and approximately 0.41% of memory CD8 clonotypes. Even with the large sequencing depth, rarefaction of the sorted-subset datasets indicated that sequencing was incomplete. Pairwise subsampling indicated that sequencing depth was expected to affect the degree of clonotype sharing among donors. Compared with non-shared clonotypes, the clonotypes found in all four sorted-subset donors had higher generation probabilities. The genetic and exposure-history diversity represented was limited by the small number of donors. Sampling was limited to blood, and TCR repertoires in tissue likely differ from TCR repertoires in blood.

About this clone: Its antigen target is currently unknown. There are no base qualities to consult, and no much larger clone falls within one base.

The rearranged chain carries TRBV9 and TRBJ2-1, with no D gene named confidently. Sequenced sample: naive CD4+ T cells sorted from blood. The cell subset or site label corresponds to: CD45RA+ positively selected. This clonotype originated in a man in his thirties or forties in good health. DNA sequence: TGTGCCAGCAGCGCCCAAAGTCGGGTGCGCTCCTACAATGAGCAGTTCTTC. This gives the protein CASSAQSRVRSYNEQFF.